Presented here are 14 T cell receptor beta chains from one specimen sequenced in a study of molecular identifiers for immune sequencing clone quantification. MiXCR, applied by TCRdb to the PCR reads, yields one record per CDR3 protein. Of fewer than 350,000 distinct CDR3 sequences listed, roughly a fifth are singletons. Material: naive CD8+ T cells from blood, with Jurkat cell RNA spiked in. Described subset: FACS-sorted CD8+CD4-CCR7+CD45RA+ naive T cells. The receptors here all came from a human donor in good health. Some libraries in this study had Jurkat cell RNA spiked in.

The gene calls are TRBV4-1 and TRBJ1-5; a possible D gene is TRBD1 (6 bases). The germline V gene has CDR1 MGHRA and CDR2 YSYEKL. Deletions cut 3 bases from V and 6 bases from J, with 15 bases between. The CDR3 spans 15 residues. The CDR3 protein is CASSQWSGAGQPQHF. The CDR3 DNA reads TGCGCCAGCAGCCAGTGGTCAGGGGCGGGTCAGCCCCAGCATTTT.

This clonotype was found a few times. The chain employs TRBV7-9 and TRBJ2-2, with D possibly matching TRBD1 (6 bases). Germline loops: CDR1 SEHNR, CDR2 FQNEAQ (reference sequence). V was shortened by 5 bases and J by 4 bases, with 8 bases between the two germline ends. The CDR3 runs 13 residues. In DNA form, the CDR3 reads TGTGCCAGCAGCCCGACAGGCACCGGGGAGCTGTTTTTT. This sequence encodes CASSPTGTGELFF.

This chain links TRBV15 with TRBJ2-5; D assignment may be TRBD1 or TRBD2 (5 bases each). Germline values: CDR1 LNHNV, CDR2 YYDKDF (reference sequence). There are 16 residues in the CDR3. The V end lost 1 base, the J end lost 4 bases, and 16 bases lay between the germline ends. The CDR3 protein is CATSRAFREIRETQYF. Here the CDR3 DNA reads TGTGCCACCAGCAGAGCTTTCAGGGAGATTCGAGAGACCCAGTACTTC.

For this clonotype: This clone may be a read error of a much larger clone one base away. The genes are TRBV7-2 and TRBJ2-1, with D maybe TRBD2 (7 bases). There are 17 residues in the CDR3. Germline V lookup: CDR1 SGHTA, CDR2 FQGNSA. The CDR3 nucleotides read TGTGCCAGCAGCTTAGTCGGGGGGCCGAAAAGTTTTTATGAGCAGCTCTTC. Protein sequence: CASSLVGGPKSFYEQLF.

This clonotype was seen ten or more times. The rearrangement links TRBV7-9 to TRBJ1-2; the D gene is possibly TRBD1 (5 bases). CDR1 and CDR2 from the germline V gene are SEHNR and FQNEAQ (reference sequence). The germline V and J ends were trimmed by 2 bases and 8 bases, with 12 bases remaining between them. This CDR3 is 13 amino acids long. CDR3 sequence reads: CASSLIEGHGYTF. In DNA, the CDR3 is TGTGCCAGCAGCTTAATCGAGGGGCACGGCTACACCTTC.

The chain joins TRBV19 to TRBJ2-3; a possible D gene is TRBD1 (6 bases). The CDR3 spans 15 residues. V lost 7 bases and J lost 0, with 14 bases in between. Per the germline V gene, CDR1 is LNHDA and CDR2 is SQIVND (reference sequence). CDR3: CASTPGQISTDTQYF. CDR3 in DNA: TGTGCCAGTACCCCCGGACAGATTAGCACAGATACGCAGTATTTT.

With respect to this clonotype: A much larger clone differs from this one at a single base, so this may be a read error. The chain couples TRBV30 to TRBJ1-1; D gene unclear. Per germline, CDR1 GTSNPN and CDR2 SVGIG (reference sequence). The CDR3 runs 13 residues. The CDR3 coding sequence is TGTACCTGGAGTGTAGCAGGGAACACTGAAGCTTTCTTT. Protein: CTWSVAGNTEAFF.

The table lists this clonotype with a few counts. The J gene is TRBJ2-7, the V gene TRBV7-6; 9 positions match TRBD1. This CDR3 region has 15 residues. Germline lookup yields CDR1 SGHVS and CDR2 FNYEAQ. With V trimmed by 5 bases and J by 2 bases, 7 bases remained unmatched. CDR3 coding DNA: TGTGCCAGCAGCCAGGACAGGGGATTCGCCTACGAGCAGTACTTC. Translating it yields CASSQDRGFAYEQYF. The full variable domain, rest sourced from reference TRBV7-6 and TRBJ2-7, is GAGVSQSPRYKVTKRGQDVALRCDPISGHVSLYWYRQALGQGPEFLTYFNYEAQQDKSGLPNDRFSAERPEGSISTLTIQRTEQRDSAMYRCASSQDRGFAYEQYFGPGTRLTVT.

At least ten counts were recorded for this clonotype. The gene calls are TRBV20-1 and TRBJ2-1; 11 positions match TRBD2. The CDR3 spans 12 residues. V dropped 6 bases and J dropped 8; count of bases not matched to a gene: 3. CDR1 is DFQATT and CDR2 is SNEGSKA in the germline V gene (reference sequence). For the CDR3, the DNA is TGCAGTGCCGAGGGACTAGCGGATGAGCAGTTCTTC. Translation: CSAEGLADEQFF.

This clonotype was recorded many times. The chain has TRBV4-3 and TRBJ1-2; D is undetermined. The CDR3 contains 15 residues. Germline CDR1 LGHNA, CDR2 YSLEER. Trimming pared 1 base from V and 3 bases from J, leaving 12 bases between. CDR3 residues: CASSQGQREYYGYTF. CDR3 in DNA: TGCGCCAGCAGCCAAGGGCAGCGGGAGTACTATGGCTACACCTTC.

Turning to this clonotype: This may be a read error, as it is one base from a much larger clone. The chain joins TRBV9 to TRBJ1-6; D call uncertain. V lost 4 bases and J 10 bases, leaving 18 bases between the germline ends. CDR3 length: 15 residues. Germline V gene sequence: CDR1 SGDLS, CDR2 YYNGEE. The CDR3 coding sequence is TGTGCCAGCAGCCCCCGGCGGGGTTCTGGGTCACCCCTCCACTTT. This encodes CASSPRRGSGSPLHF.

Points on this clonotype: This clone may be a read error of a much larger clone one base away. The CDR3 carries no conserved terminal phenylalanine or tryptophan, so it likely arises from a read error. The genes are TRBV5-1 and TRBJ2-7; the D call may be TRBD1 or TRBD2 (5 bases each). Per germline, CDR1 SGHRS and CDR2 YFSETQ. V was shortened by 5 bases and J by 2 bases, with 11 bases between the two germline ends. This CDR3 has 13 amino acids. CDR3 DNA sequence: TGCGCCAGCAGTCATGAGGGGACCTACGAGCAGTACCTC. As protein: CASSHEGTYEQYL.

As to this clonotype: A much larger clone differs from this one at a single base, so this may be a read error. The V call is TRBV24-1, the J call TRBJ2-3; 7 bases are shared with TRBD1. The length of the CDR3 is 15 residues. CDR1 KGHDR and CDR2 SFDVKD come from the germline V gene. This CDR3 is CATRDLGTGTDTQYF. In nucleotides, the CDR3 is TGTGCCACCCGTGATCTGGGGACAGGCACAGATACGCAGTATTTT.

This clonotype was recorded at least ten times. J is TRBJ2-3 and V is TRBV13, with 12 bases that match TRBD2. CDR1 and CDR2 from the germline V gene are PRHDT and FYEKMQ (reference sequence). The CDR3 length is 16 residues. V shed 5 bases, J shed 10 bases, and the junction held 13 bases outside the gene matches. Here the CDR3 reads CASSASSGGAAMAQYF. DNA for the CDR3: TGTGCCAGCAGCGCCTCTAGCGGGGGGGCGGCGATGGCGCAGTATTTT.